This T cell receptor (beta chain) emerged from a study of blood T cell repertoires in COVID-19. Looking at the study overall: Samples came from the United States, Italy and Spain, spanning acute and convalescent COVID-19.

Sequencing was performed with immunoSEQ multiplex PCR; in TCRdb, only in-frame clones are kept and a portion is missing. The sample has approximately 100,000 clones; roughly 85% are singletons. Sequenced material: peripheral blood. The sequence derives from a man aged 80 or over with acute or convalescent COVID-19.

Here the CDR3 DNA reads TGTGCCAGCAGCTTAGACAGGGATTATAGCAATCAGCCCCAGCATTTT. Residues: CASSLDRDYSNQPQHF. V is TRBV7-2 and J is TRBJ1-5; perhaps TRBD1 as D (6 bases). This CDR3 contains 16 residues. The germline V and J ends were trimmed by 1 base and 0 bases, with 10 bases remaining between them. CDR1 and CDR2 from the germline V gene are SGHTA and FQGNSA.